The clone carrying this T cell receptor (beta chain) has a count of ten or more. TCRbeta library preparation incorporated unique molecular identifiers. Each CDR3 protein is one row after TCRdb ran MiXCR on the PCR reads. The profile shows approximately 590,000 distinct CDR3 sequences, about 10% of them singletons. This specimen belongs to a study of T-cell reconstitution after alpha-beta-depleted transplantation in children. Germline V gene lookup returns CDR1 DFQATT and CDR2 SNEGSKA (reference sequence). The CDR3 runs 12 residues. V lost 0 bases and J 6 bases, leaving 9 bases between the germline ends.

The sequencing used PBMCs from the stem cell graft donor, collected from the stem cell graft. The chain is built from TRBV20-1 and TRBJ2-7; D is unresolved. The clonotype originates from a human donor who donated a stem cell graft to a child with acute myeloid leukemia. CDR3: CSARDFRVEQYF. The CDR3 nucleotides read TGCAGTGCTAGAGATTTTAGGGTCGAGCAGTACTTC.